These T cell receptor beta chains were read from a single sample in a study of cytomegalovirus exposure and HLA in healthy donors. Measured with immunoSEQ multiplex PCR; TCRdb has only the in-frame clones, and not every one. The table records fewer than 250,000 clones, roughly 80% of them present only once. The specimen was PBMCs. The receptors come from a man younger than 40 in good health and CMV-seronegative. CDR3s include the opening cysteine and the closing phenylalanine or tryptophan. D genes are given only for firm matches. Rows give clone size only sometimes, using once, few, many, or a class for an expanded clone.

d_gene | v_gene | abundance | CDR3aa
TRBD1 | TRBV6-6 | NA | CASSAGQRNQPQHF
NA | TRBV27 | NA | CASSLDAGLSEQYF
NA | TRBV15 | NA | CATSRDGQPNTGELFF
TRBD1 | TRBV28 | NA | CASSATQIYRDRDGEQYF
NA | TRBV6-5 | NA | CASSERGGEQYF
TRBD1 | TRBV27 | few | CASSSGTGDYEQYF
NA | TRBV29-1 | few | CSVPGLNNEKLFF
TRBD1 | TRBV4-1 | NA | CASSHPGQGGTEAFF
TRBD1 | TRBV6-1 | once | CASSGPGQGRLPNEKLFF
TRBD1 | TRBV5-5 | NA | CASSSGQTGGYTF
NA | TRBV7-9 | few | CASRTGNTGELFF
NA | TRBV9 | NA | CASSASGLQETQYF
TRBD2 | TRBV9 | once | CASSSSGGAADTQYF
TRBD2 | TRBV4-2 | NA | CASSQDLAGGNYNEQFF
NA | TRBV6-6 | NA | CASRTNREGNQPQHF
TRBD1 | TRBV9 | NA | CASSSGQGEDEQYF
TRBD1 | TRBV19 | NA | CARQTGEYGYTF
TRBD1 | TRBV7-9 | NA | CASSLVGGQGTHEQYF
NA | TRBV6-5 | once | CASSPKGNNSPLHF
NA | TRBV14 | NA | CASSPKDGNRWSNNEQFF
TRBD2 | TRBV15 | NA | CATSWSSGGTDTQYF
NA | TRBV6-1 | NA | CASSEDGQAALQGYTF
TRBD1 | TRBV7-9 | NA | CASSSEIRTGQFSYEQYF
NA | TRBV9 | NA | CASSVENYLDEQFF
TRBD1 | TRBV6-5 | NA | CASSRQGNEQYF
TRBD1 | TRBV5-1 | NA | CASSSGQGAYEQYF
TRBD1 | TRBV19 | NA | CASSTESGTGLDIQYF
NA | TRBV14 | NA | CASSPETQGRVGYTF
NA | TRBV6-6 | NA | CASSYSVSGNTGELFF
NA | TRBV6-1 | NA | CASSEAPLHSGASVLTF
NA | TRBV15 | NA | CATSRIRGESGNTIYF
TRBD1 | TRBV6-5 | NA | CASGDRGSYEQYF
NA | TRBV5-4 | NA | CASSALVGSGSGASVLTF
TRBD1 | TRBV4-1 | NA | CASSQRTGGMDTQYF
TRBD1 | TRBV4-2 | NA | CASRVTGVDGYTF
NA | TRBV2 | NA | CASSPRASSYNSPLHF
TRBD1 | TRBV19 | NA | CASSMTGAGTDTQYF
NA | TRBV28 | NA | CASSLVAGTLYTF
NA | TRBV25-1 | few | CASSGSGGEQFF
NA | TRBV6-5 | NA | CASSYIGQSPYEQYF
TRBD2 | TRBV7-6 | NA | CASSSLPPSGGGGAPADTQYF
NA | TRBV29-1 | NA | CSVLTVNTGELFF
NA | TRBV5-6 | few | CASSLGRGDEQFF
NA | TRBV4-1 | NA | CASSQERGRGPGNEQFF
NA | TRBV6-5 | NA | CASRGQGRTYEQYF
NA | TRBV6-1 | once | CASSKEGARRTDTQYF
TRBD1 | TRBV30 | NA | CAWSVLSGQLNSPLHF
NA | TRBV5-5 | few | CASRGLRDTQYF
TRBD1 | TRBV6-5 | once | CASSYGTGSYNEQFF
TRBD1 | TRBV2 | NA | CASTLLRDRAEKLFF
TRBD1 | TRBV11-1 | NA | CASARQGTYEQYF
NA | TRBV6-6 | NA | CASSSVLGGEQFF
TRBD1 | TRBV4-1 | NA | CASSQGTGRANGYTF
NA | TRBV4-3 | NA | CASSQANLASETQYF
TRBD1 | TRBV10-3 | NA | CAIRDRSNQPQHF